A selection of T cell receptor beta chains follows, all from one sample in a study of cytomegalovirus exposure and HLA in healthy donors. Clones were read by immunoSEQ multiplex PCR, and TCRdb kept only the in-frame ones, dropping some. Of around 150,000 clones in the sample, approximately 83% were seen once. Sequencing was done on a sample of PBMCs. These receptors originate from a young man in good health and CMV-seropositive. Each CDR3 is given with its conserved first and last residue. Each record gives: V gene, clone size, J gene, D gene, CDR3 length, CDR3 DNA, CDR3 protein. The D gene is left open where the match is weak. Size tells how often a clone was seen (once, few, many) or the class of an expanded clone, and some rows leave it out.

v_call: TRBV6-5
clone_size: NA
j_call: TRBJ1-2
d_call: TRBD1
cdr3_length: 11
cdr3_nt: TGTGCCAGCAGACGACAGGGTGGCTACACCTTC
cdr3_aa: CASRRQGGYTF

v_call: TRBV6-6
clone_size: few
j_call: TRBJ1-4
d_call: TRBD1
cdr3_length: 15
cdr3_nt: TGTGCCAGCAGTCCGCCGGGACAGGGGAGTAAAAAACTGTTTTTT
cdr3_aa: CASSPPGQGSKKLFF

v_call: TRBV12-5
clone_size: NA
j_call: TRBJ2-1
d_call: TRBD1
cdr3_length: 14
cdr3_nt: TGTGCTAGTGGAAAGGACAGGGCCTACAATGAGCAGTTCTTC
cdr3_aa: CASGKDRAYNEQFF

v_call: TRBV11-2
clone_size: NA
j_call: TRBJ2-2
d_call: TRBD2
cdr3_length: 14
cdr3_nt: TGTGCCAGCGGAGGGGGACTAGGACACGGGGAGCTGTTTTTT
cdr3_aa: CASGGGLGHGELFF